One and the same sample provided the 29 T cell receptor beta chains below, sequenced in a study of blood T cell repertoires in COVID-19. Method: immunoSEQ multiplex PCR; TCRdb's copy keeps in-frame clones and lacks some. The table has 140,000 or so clones, 75% to 85% seen once. The sequencing sample was made of peripheral blood. The receptor source for this set is a woman over 75 with acute or convalescent COVID-19.

The V call is TRBV29-1, the J call TRBJ1-2, with D unclear. Per germline, CDR1 SQVTM and CDR2 ANQGSEA. The CDR3 covers 13 residues. V was clipped by 1 base and J by 2 bases, with 8 bases between them. The CDR3 DNA reads as TGCAGCGTTGAAGTGGGCTTGAACTATGGCTACACCTTC. Residues: CSVEVGLNYGYTF.

This clone was seen once. The chain has TRBV7-3 and TRBJ2-1, with a possible D match to TRBD2 (5 bases). Trimming stripped 4 bases from V and 4 bases from J, with 14 bases between. CDR1 is SGHTA and CDR2 is FQGTGA in the germline V gene. The CDR3 covers 15 residues. This CDR3 is CASSYGVTQYNEQFF. CDR3 DNA sequence: TGTGCCAGCAGCTACGGGGTTACTCAATACAATGAGCAGTTCTTC.

In this sample, this clone turned up a few times. Distinct nucleotide sequences in the sample also encode this CDR3. The J gene is TRBJ1-1, the V gene TRBV7-2; TRBD1 matches at 7 bases. The CDR3 has 14 amino acids. The trim removed 5 bases at V and 2 bases at J, leaving 5 bases unmatched. Per the germline V gene, CDR1 is SGHTA and CDR2 is FQGNSA. CDR3 DNA: TGTGCCAGCAGCCCAGGGACAGCTAACACTGAAGCTTTCTTT. Encoded protein: CASSPGTANTEAFF. Looking up the rest from reference TRBV7-2 and TRBJ1-1 gives the full variable domain: GAGVSQSPSNKVTEKGKDVELRCDPISGHTALYWYRQSLGQGLEFLIYFQGNSAPDKSGLPSDRFSAERTGGSVSTLTIQRTQQEDSAVYLCASSPGTANTEAFFGQGTRLTVV.

The chain is built from TRBV5-5 and TRBJ2-1; D unclear. Trimming shortened V by 4 bases and J by 7 bases, and 15 bases separated the two germline ends. The CDR3 spans 14 residues. Germline V gene sequence: CDR1 SGHKS, CDR2 YYEKEE (reference sequence). The CDR3 nucleotides read TGTGCCAGCAGCCAGGAAGCAGTCCTGAATGAGCAGTTCTTC. Its protein is CASSQEAVLNEQFF.

The chain uses TRBV27 and TRBJ1-1; no firm D call. V dropped 3 bases and J dropped 1 base, with 6 bases sitting between them. There are 13 residues in the CDR3. Germline V gives CDR1 MNHEY, CDR2 SMNVEV (reference sequence). The CDR3 DNA reads as TGTGCCAGCAGTTTCCCCGGGAACACTGAAGCTTTCTTT. Amino acids: CASSFPGNTEAFF.

The rearrangement joins TRBV30 to TRBJ2-2; 9 bases agree with TRBD1. CDR1 is GTSNPN, CDR2 SVGIG, per germline (reference sequence). The CDR3 loop spans 18 amino acids. V shed 1 base, J shed 4 bases, and the junction held 13 bases outside the gene matches. The CDR3 DNA reads TGTGCCTGGAGTGGAACCGAAGGACAGGGGTGGCTCACCGGGGAGCTGTTTTTT. This sequence encodes CAWSGTEGQGWLTGELFF.

A single count supports this clone. This chain joins TRBV28 and TRBJ2-1; D is uncertain. Germline V gene sequence: CDR1 MDHEN, CDR2 SYDVKM. The CDR3 has 17 residues. Trimming took off 3 bases at V and 2 bases at J, with 17 bases between the two ends. Here the CDR3 DNA reads TGTGCCAGCAGTTTCGGCGGTACTATTAAGACCTACAATGAGCAGTTCTTC. Translation gives CASSFGGTIKTYNEQFF.

The J gene is TRBJ1-5, the V gene TRBV4-2; TRBD1 aligns across 8 bases. CDR1 is LGHNA, CDR2 YNFKEQ, per germline. The CDR3 has 15 residues. The ends lost 1 base at V and 7 bases at J; junction bases unmatched: 6. The CDR3 nucleotides are TGTGCCAGCAGCCAAGGCACAGGGGGAAGACAGCCCCAGCATTTT. It yields the protein CASSQGTGGRQPQHF.

V and J are TRBV6-1 and TRBJ2-1; 9 bases align to TRBD2. The germline V gene encodes CDR1 MNHNS and CDR2 SASEGT. The CDR3 length is 19 residues. Trimming removed 4 bases from V and 8 bases from J; junction bases left unmatched: 21. CDR3 amino acids: CASSGGWWTSGRTGYEQFF. CDR3 coding DNA: TGTGCCAGCAGTGGGGGGTGGTGGACCAGCGGGAGGACGGGTTATGAGCAGTTCTTC.

This chain joins TRBV6-6 and TRBJ1-2, with 9 nucleotides matching TRBD1. Germline values: CDR1 MNHNY, CDR2 SVGAGI (reference sequence). The CDR3 extends over 14 amino acids. V was clipped by 7 bases and J by 4 bases; unmatched bases: 7. CDR3 sequence: CASKGTGTSYGYTF. The CDR3 region has the DNA TGTGCCAGCAAAGGGACAGGGACGAGCTATGGCTACACCTTC.

The rearrangement links TRBV18 to TRBJ2-7; TRBD1 matches at 9 bases. From germline, CDR1 is KGHSH and CDR2 LQKENI. CDR3 length equals 16 residues. V lost 5 bases to trimming and J lost 4 bases; unmatched junction nucleotides: 12. CDR3 nucleotide sequence: TGTGCCAGCTCATTCGGACCGGGACAGGGATTTTACGAGCAGTACTTC. This codes for CASSFGPGQGFYEQYF.

This chain links TRBV16 with TRBJ2-7; no clear D. The CDR3 length is 14 residues. V dropped 0 bases and J dropped 2 bases, with 8 bases sitting between them. CDR1 and CDR2 (germline): KGHSY, FQNENV. In nucleotides, the CDR3 is TGTGCCAGCAGCCAATCCACAAACACCTACGAGCAGTACTTC. Amino acids: CASSQSTNTYEQYF.

V usage is TRBV9 and J usage is TRBJ1-6; maybe TRBD1 (6 bases). The germline CDR1 and CDR2 sequences are SGDLS and YYNGEE. Between the trimmed V and J ends, which lost 4 bases and 10 bases, there was a span of 15 bases. CDR3 size: 14 residues. The CDR3 nucleotides are TGTGCCAGCAGCCGAGGGGGGAGGGTGTCACCCCTCCACTTT. Residues: CASSRGGRVSPLHF.

This clone appeared a single time. This rearrangement joins TRBV4-1 to TRBJ1-5, with 9 bases matching TRBD1. In germline, CDR1 is MGHRA, CDR2 YSYEKL. The V segment lost 5 bases and the J segment 3 bases; nucleotides outside the gene matches: 5. This CDR3 comprises 15 residues. The CDR3 protein is CASSTRDRDNQPQHF. In DNA form, the CDR3 reads TGCGCCAGCAGCACCCGGGACAGGGACAATCAGCCCCAGCATTTT.

The chain recombines TRBV5-4 with TRBJ2-1; TRBD2 might be the D (6 bases). V was shortened by 3 bases and J by 7 bases, with 17 bases between the two germline ends. Looked up from germline, CDR1 is SGHNT and CDR2 is YYREEE (reference sequence). The CDR3 extends over 15 amino acids. The CDR3 region has the DNA TGTGCCAGCAGCTCAGCTGGATGGAGGGTAAATGAGCAGTTCTTC. Translated: CASSSAGWRVNEQFF. Drawing the rest from reference TRBV5-4 and TRBJ2-1, the complete variable domain is ETGVTQSPTHLIKTRGQQVTLRCSSQSGHNTVSWYQQALGQGPQFIFQYYREEENGRGNFPPRFSGLQFPNYSSELNVNALELDDSALYLCASSSAGWRVNEQFFGPGTRLTVL.

This rearrangement joins TRBV9 to TRBJ1-2; TRBD1 matches 7 bases. This CDR3 has 14 amino acids. Trimming took 5 bases from V and 3 from J; bases not matched to a gene: 7. Germline lookup yields CDR1 SGDLS and CDR2 YYNGEE. DNA for the CDR3: TGTGCCAGCAGACGGGAGGGGGCCGACTATGGCTACACCTTC. It is translated as CASRREGADYGYTF. Based on the CDR3 plus reference TRBV9 and TRBJ1-2, the full variable domain is DSGVTQTPKHLITATGQRVTLRCSPRSGDLSVYWYQQSLDQGLQFLIQYYNGEERAKGNILERFSAQQFPDLHSELNLSSLELGDSALYFCASRREGADYGYTFGSGTRLTVV.

Remarks on this clone: The junction departs from the called germline gene at one end, perhaps through a read error. The chain has TRBV28 and TRBJ1-2, with 12 nucleotides matching TRBD1. The CDR3 contains 15 residues. Germline V gene data show CDR1 as MDHEN and CDR2 as SYDVKM. In DNA form, the CDR3 reads TGTGCCAGCAGTTTATGGGAAACCGGGACAGGGGGCCGGTCCTTC. Amino acids: CASSLWETGTGGRSF.

This clone was found once. This chain links TRBV7-3 with TRBJ2-5; D might be TRBD2 (5 bases). The germline gives CDR1 SGHTA, CDR2 FQGTGA. The CDR3 sequence is 13 residues long. Between the trimmed V and J ends, which lost 0 bases and 3 bases, there was a span of 5 bases. The CDR3 DNA sequence: TGTGCCAGCAGCTTAACTAGCGAAGAGACCCAGTACTTC. It codes for CASSLTSEETQYF. The entire variable domain, with the rest obtained from reference TRBV7-3 and TRBJ2-5, is as follows: GAGVSQTPSNKVTEKGKYVELRCDPISGHTALYWYRQSLGQGPEFLIYFQGTGAADDSGLPNDRFFAVRPEGSVSTLKIQRTERGDSAVYLCASSLTSEETQYFGPGTRLLVL.

The chain is built from TRBV18 and TRBJ1-2, with 10 bases matching TRBD1. The junction had 13 bases not matched to a gene; V was cut back by 2 bases and J by 4 bases. This CDR3 is 18 amino acids long. CDR1 is KGHSH and CDR2 is LQKENI in the germline V gene. The CDR3 reads CASSPRGDRGIFGYGYTF. The CDR3 DNA reads TGTGCCAGCTCACCAAGAGGGGACAGGGGAATCTTTGGCTATGGCTACACCTTC.

The table lists this clone with a few counts. The CDR3 reads CASSLVAGDYEQYF. In DNA form, the CDR3 reads TGTGCCAGCAGCTTAGTAGCAGGGGACTACGAGCAGTACTTC. The chain uses TRBV7-9 and TRBJ2-7; TRBD1 might be the D (6 bases). Germline CDR1 and CDR2: SEHNR and FQNEAQ (reference sequence). V was cut by 1 base and J by 3 bases, with 10 bases left in between. CDR3 length: 14 amino acids.

This clone has just one count. This rearrangement joins TRBV7-9 to TRBJ2-7; no definite D call. CDR1 and CDR2 from the germline V gene are SEHNR and FQNEAQ (reference sequence). CDR3 length: 15 residues. Trimming stripped 5 bases from V and 1 base from J, with 15 bases between. The CDR3 sequence is CASSPLSQISYEQYF. The CDR3 DNA reads as TGTGCCAGCAGCCCTCTGAGCCAAATTTCCTACGAGCAGTACTTC.

The rearrangement uses TRBV5-1 and TRBJ2-2; D not certain. Trimming stripped 2 bases from V and 7 bases from J, with 3 bases between. Germline V gives CDR1 SGHRS, CDR2 YFSETQ. The CDR3 length is 11 residues. The CDR3 region is CASSFLGELFF. Here the CDR3 DNA reads TGCGCCAGCAGCTTTCTCGGGGAGCTGTTTTTT.

This chain links TRBV28 with TRBJ2-5; 11 bases are a match to TRBD2. Germline-derived CDR1 and CDR2 are MDHEN and SYDVKM. J lost 2 bases, V lost 3 bases, and 8 bases had no gene match. The CDR3 sequence is 17 residues long. CDR3 sequence reads: CASSFSGRGRIQETQYF. The CDR3 nucleotides are TGTGCCAGCAGTTTTAGCGGGAGGGGTAGAATACAAGAGACCCAGTACTTC.

This clone was found once. The gene calls are TRBV24-1 and TRBJ1-2; D possibly corresponds to TRBD1 (6 bases). The CDR3 runs to 15 residues. Trimming removed 3 bases at V and 0 bases at J, with 10 bases between. The germline CDR1 and CDR2 sequences are KGHDR and SFDVKD. The CDR3 bases are TGTGCCACCAGTGATCGGACAGTGACTAACTATGGCTACACCTTC. Its translation: CATSDRTVTNYGYTF.

This chain's CDR3 is CASSFIQGPNSPLHF. CDR3 coding DNA: TGTGCCAGCAGCTTCATACAGGGTCCGAATTCACCCCTCCACTTT. The chain is built from TRBV11-2 and TRBJ1-6, with D tentatively TRBD1 (6 bases). CDR3 length: 15 residues. V shed 3 bases and J shed 7 bases, with 13 bases lying between them. Per the germline V gene, CDR1 is SGHAT and CDR2 is FQNNGV.

DNA of the CDR3: TGTGCCACTGGGGGGGATCTCTCTGGGGCCAACGTCCTGACTTTC. Translation: CATGGDLSGANVLTF. The V gene is TRBV30, the J gene TRBJ2-6; 7 bases are shared with TRBD2. This CDR3 has 15 amino acids. Germline V gene lookup returns CDR1 GTSNPN and CDR2 SVGIG (reference sequence). V was clipped by 8 bases and J by 0 bases; unmatched bases: 7.

The genes are TRBV9 and TRBJ1-2; D not certain. V was cut by 3 bases and J by 4 bases, with 13 bases left in between. Germline values: CDR1 SGDLS, CDR2 YYNGEE. This CDR3 spans 14 amino acids. The CDR3 spells CASSGNEAPYGYTF. DNA for the CDR3: TGTGCCAGCAGCGGGAATGAGGCGCCCTATGGCTACACCTTC.

This clone appeared a single time. The chain employs TRBV19 and TRBJ1-5, with D possibly TRBD1 on 5 matching bases. Germline-derived CDR1 and CDR2 are LNHDA and SQIVND (reference sequence). V lost 3 bases, J lost 0 bases, and 15 bases lay in between. This CDR3 has 17 residues. Here the CDR3 DNA reads TGTGCCAGTAGTATGGTGTCAGGGATAGGTAGCAATCAGCCCCAGCATTTT. It encodes CASSMVSGIGSNQPQHF. The full variable domain, with the rest looked up from reference TRBV19 and TRBJ1-5, is DGGITQSPKYLFRKEGQNVTLSCEQNLNHDAMYWYRQDPGQGLRLIYYSQIVNDFQKGDIAEGYSVSREKKESFPLTVTSAQKNPTAFYLCASSMVSGIGSNQPQHFGDGTRLSIL.

This chain uses TRBV24-1 with TRBJ2-1; 7 bases are shared with TRBD2. Per the germline V gene, CDR1 is KGHDR and CDR2 is SFDVKD. V dropped 0 bases and J dropped 7; count of bases not matched to a gene: 8. This CDR3 region has 16 residues. For the CDR3, the DNA is TGTGCCACCAGTGATTTGTCCGGGAGGTTAGTAAATGAGCAGTTCTTC. Its translation: CATSDLSGRLVNEQFF.